These 28 T cell receptor beta chains were all obtained from the same sample, sequenced in a study of control samples from healthy donors and cancer patients. Here immunoSEQ multiplex PCR was the method, and the copy in TCRdb shows in-frame clones only, minus some. The data contain some 120,000 clones, approximately 92% of them singletons. Sample: blood. The receptors stem from a man between 18 and 35 years old in good health.

This chain links TRBV14 with TRBJ1-3; D is unclear. The V and J ends lost 4 bases and 0 bases respectively, with 16 bases between them. This CDR3 has 17 amino acids. Germline-derived CDR1 and CDR2 are SGHDN and FVKESK. CDR3 protein: CASSRSIDMSSGNTIYF. The DNA of the CDR3 is TGTGCCAGCAGCCGGTCGATCGACATGAGCTCTGGAAACACCATATATTTT.

The rearrangement links TRBV7-9 to TRBJ1-1; D remains ambiguous. From germline, CDR1 is SEHNR and CDR2 FQNEAQ (reference sequence). Trimming stripped 4 bases from V and 0 bases from J, with 12 bases between. The CDR3 covers 15 residues. The CDR3 DNA sequence: TGTGCCAGCAGCTGGGTACGCCGAATGAACACTGAAGCTTTCTTT. It codes for CASSWVRRMNTEAFF. Complete variable domain (other parts from reference TRBV7-9 and TRBJ1-1): DTGVSQNPRHKITKRGQNVTFRCDPISEHNRLYWYRQTLGQGPEFLTYFQNEAQLEKSRLLSDRFSAERPKGSFSTLEIQRTEQGDSAMYLCASSWVRRMNTEAFFGQGTRLTVV.

This sequence joins TRBV3-1 (or the pseudogene TRBV3-2) and TRBJ1-5; D uncertain. The CDR3 runs to 14 residues. Trimming removed 3 bases from V and 1 base from J, with 7 bases in between. Germline V lookup: CDR1 LGHDT, CDR2 YNNKEL (reference sequence). DNA for the CDR3: TGTGCCAGCAGCCAGAGAGGCAGCAATCAGCCCCAGCATTTT. It yields the protein CASSQRGSNQPQHF.

This clone was observed a single time. The chain carries TRBV5-8 and TRBJ2-5, with a weak D call TRBD2 (6 bases). V lost 1 base and J 2 bases, leaving 15 bases between the germline ends. Germline values: CDR1 SGHTS, CDR2 YDEGEE. The CDR3 has 16 residues. DNA for the CDR3: TGTGCCAGCAGCTTGTTTTCAGGGACTTCACAAGAGACCCAGTACTTC. This gives the protein CASSLFSGTSQETQYF. The whole variable domain, remainder taken from reference TRBV5-8 and TRBJ2-5, is EAGVTQSPTHLIKTRGQQATLRCSPISGHTSVYWYQQALGLGLQFLLWYDEGEERNRGNFPPRFSGRQFPNYSSELNVNALELEDSALYLCASSLFSGTSQETQYFGPGTRLLVL.

This chain links TRBV5-1 with TRBJ1-1; maybe TRBD1 (5 bases). Germline CDR1 SGHRS, CDR2 YFSETQ. V lost 0 bases and J lost 3, with 12 bases in between. The CDR3 contains 15 residues. CDR3 in amino acids: CASSLGSPGDTEAFF. The CDR3 DNA sequence: TGCGCCAGCAGCTTGGGATCTCCGGGGGACACTGAAGCTTTCTTT.

The chain uses TRBV24-1 and TRBJ1-4; maybe TRBD1 (6 bases). This CDR3 region has 14 residues. V was clipped by 5 bases and J by 5 bases, with 11 bases between them. The germline V gene has CDR1 KGHDR and CDR2 SFDVKD. CDR3 loop: CATSGPGANEKLFF. DNA of the CDR3: TGTGCCACCAGTGGTCCGGGGGCAAATGAAAAACTGTTTTTT.

The chain employs TRBV15 and TRBJ1-2; D is ambiguous. The CDR3 totals 14 residues. The germline V gene has CDR1 LNHNV and CDR2 YYDKDF (reference sequence). V shed 1 base and J shed 6 bases, with 12 bases lying between them. CDR3 nucleotide sequence: TGTGCCACCAGCAGAGCCAGCAAAACCCATGGCTACACCTTC. It yields the protein CATSRASKTHGYTF.

This chain joins TRBV28 and TRBJ1-2, with D possibly TRBD1 on 6 matching bases. V shed 1 base and J shed 8 bases, with 26 bases lying between them. Germline lookup yields CDR1 MDHEN and CDR2 SYDVKM. The CDR3 spans 18 residues. CDR3 sequence (DNA): TGTGCCAGCAGTTTATTTGAGGGCTATCGGGGGCCTACGGGCGGCTACACCTTC. It yields the protein CASSLFEGYRGPTGGYTF.

The chain has TRBV5-6 and TRBJ2-7; D is ambiguous. Trimming removed 0 bases from V and 6 bases from J, with 7 bases in between. The V gene's germline CDR1 is SGHDT and CDR2 YYEEEE. The CDR3 is 12 amino acids. CDR3 residues: CASSLGTSEQYF. In nucleotides, the CDR3 is TGTGCCAGCAGCTTGGGGACGAGCGAGCAGTACTTC. Together with reference TRBV5-6 and TRBJ2-7, the CDR3 gives the full variable domain: DAGVTQSPTHLIKTRGQQVTLRCSPKSGHDTVSWYQQALGQGPQFIFQYYEEEERQRGNFPDRFSGHQFPNYSSELNVNALLLGDSALYLCASSLGTSEQYFGPGTRLTVT.

The chain carries TRBV28 and TRBJ2-5, with D tentatively TRBD2 (7 bases). The CDR3 totals 18 residues. The germline V and J ends were trimmed by 5 bases and 5 bases, with 27 bases remaining between them. Germline-derived CDR1 and CDR2 are MDHEN and SYDVKM. CDR3 bases: TGTGCCAGCAGTGGGGGGGACCTGGTTGGGGACATCAGGGAGACCCAGTACTTC. Translation gives CASSGGDLVGDIRETQYF.

The chain combines TRBV18 with TRBJ1-4; no firm D call. The CDR3 is 18 amino acids. The V gene's germline CDR1 is KGHSH and CDR2 LQKENI. Between the trimmed V and J ends, which lost 6 bases and 5 bases, there was a span of 25 bases. CDR3: CASSAPNGGERENEKLFF. The CDR3 nucleotides read TGTGCCAGCTCCGCCCCAAACGGCGGGGAGAGAGAAAATGAAAAACTGTTTTTT.

Written as DNA, the CDR3 is TGCGCCAGCAGCTTGGCACCGACCTACGAGCAGTACGTC. It translates to CASSLAPTYEQYV. The J gene is TRBJ2-7, the V gene TRBV5-1; the D is unclear. The CDR3 has 13 amino acids. Germline loops: CDR1 SGHRS, CDR2 YFSETQ. The V end lost 0 bases, the J end lost 2 bases, and 6 bases lay between the germline ends.

The rearrangement joins TRBV2 to TRBJ1-6; D gene uncertain. The CDR3 has 14 amino acids. V lost 1 base, J lost 6 bases, and 7 bases lay in between. From germline, CDR1 is SNHLY and CDR2 FYNNEI. The CDR3 nucleotides are TGTGCCAGCAGTGAAGTGAATGGTAATTCACCCCTCCACTTT. Encoded protein: CASSEVNGNSPLHF.

This clone was recorded only once. The chain carries TRBV7-9 and TRBJ2-7, with 7 positions matching TRBD1. The CDR3 spans 15 residues. From germline, CDR1 is SEHNR and CDR2 FQNEAQ (reference sequence). The V segment lost 5 bases and the J segment 4 bases; nucleotides outside the gene matches: 11. The CDR3 is CASSPEDRWFYEQYF. CDR3 coding DNA: TGTGCCAGCAGCCCAGAGGACAGGTGGTTTTACGAGCAGTACTTC.

This CDR3 reads CASSAEFSVNTEAFF. The CDR3 DNA follows: TGTGCCAGCAGTGCGGAGTTCTCTGTGAACACTGAAGCTTTCTTT. The rearrangement joins TRBV2 to TRBJ1-1, with unresolved D. Deletions cut 4 bases from V and 0 bases from J, with 12 bases between. CDR3 length: 15 amino acids. The germline V gene encodes CDR1 SNHLY and CDR2 FYNNEI. The whole variable domain, filled in from reference TRBV2 and TRBJ1-1, reads EPEVTQTPSHQVTQMGQEVILRCVPISNHLYFYWYRQILGQKVEFLVSFYNNEISEKSEIFDDQFSVERPDGSNFTLKIRSTKLEDSAMYFCASSAEFSVNTEAFFGQGTRLTVV.

This chain uses TRBV7-8 with TRBJ2-7; TRBD1 aligns across 8 bases. CDR1 is SGHVS and CDR2 is FQNEAQ in the germline V gene. The CDR3 consists of 17 residues. V gave up 10 bases and J gave up 3 bases; unmatched junction bases: 20. The CDR3 reads CAIPQPRDRNRNYEQYF. The CDR3 DNA sequence: TGTGCCATCCCACAACCTCGGGACAGGAATAGGAACTACGAGCAGTACTTC. Full variable domain (outside the CDR3, taken from reference TRBV7-8 and TRBJ2-7): GAGVSQSPRYKVAKRGQDVALRCDPISGHVSLFWYQQALGQGPEFLTYFQNEAQLDKSGLPSDRFFAERPEGSVSTLKIQRTQQEDSAVYLCAIPQPRDRNRNYEQYFGPGTRLTVT.

This chain joins TRBV18 and TRBJ2-7, with 13 bases aligning to TRBD2. V shed 6 bases, J shed 4 bases, and the junction held 6 bases outside the gene matches. The CDR3 length is 15 residues. Germline V CDR1 and CDR2: KGHSH, LQKENI. CDR3 protein: CASSPTSGGTYEQYF. Here the CDR3 DNA reads TGTGCCAGCTCCCCGACTAGCGGGGGGACGTACGAGCAGTACTTC.

The chain employs TRBV19 and TRBJ2-1, with D perhaps matching TRBD1 or TRBD2 (5 bases each). V was cut by 5 bases and J by 8 bases, with 13 bases left in between. CDR1 and CDR2 from the germline V gene are LNHDA and SQIVND (reference sequence). The CDR3 spans 13 residues. CDR3 sequence reads: CASSGGPRDEQFF. The CDR3 DNA reads TGTGCCAGTAGTGGGGGACCGCGGGATGAGCAGTTCTTC.

This clone has only a few counts. This chain uses TRBV6-6 with TRBJ2-1; 8 positions match TRBD2. Looked up from germline, CDR1 is MNHNY and CDR2 is SVGAGI (reference sequence). The CDR3 covers 17 residues. Trimming took 5 bases from V and 1 from J; bases not matched to a gene: 10. CDR3 nucleotide sequence: TGTGCCAGCAGTCCCCGTGGTAGCGGGGTATCCTACAATGAGCAGTTCTTC. Translated: CASSPRGSGVSYNEQFF.

The count of this clone is one. The genes are TRBV7-8 and TRBJ2-3; D is unclear. This CDR3 is 14 amino acids long. The germline V and J ends were trimmed by 1 base and 6 bases, with 11 bases remaining between them. CDR1 and CDR2 (germline): SGHVS, FQNEAQ. The CDR3 DNA reads TGTGCCAGCAGCTTAGGAGGTCTCGCGGATACGCAGTATTTT. Translated, it gives CASSLGGLADTQYF.

With respect to this clone: At one boundary the junction diverges from the germline segment, which might be a read error. This sequence joins TRBV2 and TRBJ2-2, with D unclear. Per germline, CDR1 SNHLY and CDR2 FYNNEI. The CDR3 length is 14 residues. The CDR3 region has the DNA TGTGCCATCAATTTGGACCAGAACGCCGGGGAGCTGTTTTTT. Residues: CAINLDQNAGELFF.

The count of this clone is one. V usage is TRBV11-3 and J usage is TRBJ2-6; D not resolved. Germline V gives CDR1 SGHNT, CDR2 YENEEA. Trimming took 5 bases from V and 3 from J, leaving 14 bases between them. The CDR3 totals 16 residues. The CDR3 loop reads CASSPGPLLGANVLTF. The DNA for the CDR3 is TGTGCCAGCAGCCCTGGGCCCCTGCTTGGGGCCAACGTCCTGACTTTC.

The chain has TRBV2 and TRBJ2-2; tentatively, D is TRBD2 (6 bases). The CDR3 covers 15 residues. Trimming pared 6 bases from V and 6 bases from J, leaving 17 bases between. CDR1 SNHLY and CDR2 FYNNEI come from the germline V gene. The CDR3, as DNA: TGTGCCAGCAGGCTCACTAGTACGGGGGCCGGGGAGCTGTTTTTT. Translation: CASRLTSTGAGELFF.

This chain joins TRBV5-1 and TRBJ1-3, with D perhaps matching TRBD1 (6 bases). V was shortened by 4 bases and J by 2 bases, with 13 bases between the two germline ends. CDR3 length: 15 amino acids. The germline gives CDR1 SGHRS, CDR2 YFSETQ. The chain's CDR3 is CASSPWTEAGNTIYF. In nucleotides, the CDR3 is TGCGCCAGCAGCCCTTGGACAGAAGCTGGAAACACCATATATTTT.

The chain couples TRBV1 to TRBJ2-3; TRBD2, as called in the table, went unchecked against the DNA. TRBV1 is labeled a pseudogene. The CDR3 has 15 amino acids. The CDR3 region is CTSSLKAGPADTQYF. The CDR3, as DNA: TGCACCAGCAGCCTAAAAGCGGGACCGGCAGATACGCAGTATTTT.

The chain uses TRBV5-4 and TRBJ2-5; no definite D call. The length of the CDR3 is 12 residues. Germline values: CDR1 SGHNT, CDR2 YYREEE (reference sequence). With 1 base removed from V and 5 bases from J, the gap between germline ends came to 6 bases. CDR3 nucleotide sequence: TGTGCCAGCAGCTTGTTCCGGGAGACCCAGTACTTC. Translated: CASSLFRETQYF.

This chain connects TRBV29-1 to TRBJ2-2; 9 positions agree with TRBD2. V was clipped by 6 bases and J by 7 bases; unmatched bases: 6. The CDR3 has 13 residues. CDR1 SQVTM and CDR2 ANQGSEA come from the germline V gene. CDR3 bases: TGCAGCGTCGGCGGGGGGGCCGACGGGGAGCTGTTTTTT. Its translation is CSVGGGADGELFF.

This clone was seen once. This CDR3 reads CASTGRRQSSRINQPQHF. The CDR3 DNA reads TGTGCCAGCACAGGGCGGCGGCAGTCGAGTCGGATTAATCAGCCCCAGCATTTT. The J gene is TRBJ1-5, the V gene TRBV21-1; the D call TRBD1 from the table was never checked on the DNA. TRBV21-1 is a pseudogene locus. The CDR3 contains 18 residues.